The clone carrying this TCR beta chain has just one count. What it binds is not known. These data are taken from a study of T cell responses to AZD1222 COVID-19 vaccine. Broader study findings: Spike-wide coverage was observed for vaccine-associated CD4 TCRs, with dominant responses at 160-218 and 743-854.

The CDR3 runs 16 residues. V was pared by 1 base and J by 2 bases, with 4 bases of the junction left unmatched. Germline V gene sequence: CDR1 SGHNT, CDR2 YYREEE (reference sequence). Profiled with immunoSEQ multiplex PCR; TCRdb holds only in-frame clones, not every one. The data show about 39,000 clones, 88% seen once. This TCR derives from an adult who received the MenACWY meningococcal vaccine as a control. The chain recombines TRBV5-4 with TRBJ2-2, with 8 bases aligning to TRBD1. Sequenced material: peripheral blood, taken 28 days after the second dose of the MenACWY control vaccine. This chain's CDR3 is CASSLLGQANTGELFF. In DNA form, the CDR3 reads TGTGCCAGCAGCTTGTTGGGACAGGCCAACACCGGGGAGCTGTTTTTT.